These 31 T cell receptor beta chains were sequenced from one sample in a study of CD8 T cells in Susac syndrome. The RNA, about 0.45 to 1 ug, was put through reverse transcription using random hexamers. TCRdb recomputed calls from the immunoSEQ multiplex PCR reads with MiXCR, one row per CDR3 protein. This table holds 45,000 to 60,000 distinct CDR3 sequences, 92% found once. Sequencing was carried out using CD8+ T cells from PBMCs. Receptors originate from a human donor in good health.

The chain links TRBV30 to TRBJ1-1; D gene ambiguous. The V and J ends lost 1 base and 4 bases respectively, with 13 bases between them. The V gene's germline CDR1 is GTSNPN and CDR2 SVGIG (reference sequence). The CDR3 extends over 14 amino acids. The DNA for the CDR3 is TGTGCCTGGAGTGACAGTTGGGTTAGCACTGAAGCTTTCTTT. Its translation: CAWSDSWVSTEAFF. The entire variable domain, with the rest obtained from reference TRBV30 and TRBJ1-1, is as follows: SQTIHQWPATLVQPVGSPLSLECTVEGTSNPNLYWYRQAAGRGLQLLFYSVGIGQISSEVPQNLSASRPQDRQFILSSKKLLLSDSGFYLCAWSDSWVSTEAFFGQGTRLTVV.

The chain employs TRBV29-1 and TRBJ2-1; unclear D gene. The CDR3 length is 13 residues. Germline CDR1 reads SQVTM; CDR2 reads ANQGSEA. Trimming left V 7 bases short and J 4 bases short, with 14 bases between. DNA of the CDR3: TGCAGCGCCGAGGTAAACCCTTACAATGAGCAGTTCTTC. Translated: CSAEVNPYNEQFF.

This clonotype was observed a single time. This chain links TRBV6-4 with TRBJ2-3; D gene unclear. V was clipped by 3 bases and J by 0 bases, with 10 bases between them. CDR1 and CDR2 from the germline V gene are MRHNA and SNTAGT. This CDR3 has 15 amino acids. The CDR3 protein is CASSEGTASTDTQYF. CDR3 sequence (DNA): TGTGCCAGCAGTGAAGGAACGGCCAGCACAGATACGCAGTATTTT.

The chain has TRBV29-1 and TRBJ2-3; no clear D gene. The tail of the sequence fits TRBJ1-5 better, so the J call may be wrong. The CDR3 totals 18 residues. The germline V gene has CDR1 SQVTM and CDR2 ANQGSEA. CDR3 sequence: CSVFPASGRAWSTDTQHF. CDR3 DNA sequence: TGCAGCGTTTTTCCGGCTAGCGGGAGGGCCTGGAGCACAGATACGCAGCATTTT.

This chain uses TRBV6-2 or TRBV6-3 with TRBJ2-3; D is perhaps TRBD2 (7 bases). The germline V gene has CDR1 MNHEY and CDR2 SVGEGT. This CDR3 is built from 15 residues. The V and J ends lost 4 bases and 6 bases respectively, with 17 bases between them. Here the CDR3 reads CASSSRAEGGDTQYF. Here the CDR3 DNA reads TGTGCCAGCAGTTCTCGTGCGGAGGGGGGGGATACGCAGTATTTT.

The chain has TRBV7-8 and TRBJ2-5; D unclear. There are 13 residues in the CDR3. Germline CDR1 SGHVS, CDR2 FQNEAQ. The germline V and J ends were trimmed by 1 base and 4 bases, with 7 bases remaining between them. CDR3 amino acids: CASSLDVRETQYF. The CDR3 coding sequence is TGTGCCAGCAGCTTAGACGTTCGAGAGACCCAGTACTTC.

The chain employs TRBV6-1 and TRBJ2-2; D possibly corresponds to TRBD2 (5 bases). The CDR3 has 14 amino acids. The germline V and J ends were trimmed by 5 bases and 0 bases, with 7 bases remaining between them. Germline V lookup: CDR1 MNHNS, CDR2 SASEGT. The chain's CDR3 is CASSLLANTGELFF. The CDR3 bases are TGTGCCAGCAGTTTACTAGCGAACACCGGGGAGCTGTTTTTT.

This clonotype appeared once. The chain is built from TRBV19 and TRBJ1-5; TRBD1 is a possible D gene (5 bases). From germline, CDR1 is LNHDA and CDR2 SQIVND (reference sequence). The CDR3 runs to 14 residues. V gave up 11 bases and J gave up 0 bases, with 14 bases separating them. The CDR3 sequence is CAPRGGVSNQPQHF. DNA of the CDR3: TGTGCCCCTAGGGGCGGCGTTAGCAATCAGCCCCAGCATTTT.

The rearrangement links TRBV29-1 to TRBJ1-2, with a weak D call TRBD1 (6 bases). V gave up 0 bases and J gave up 4 bases, with 9 bases separating them. CDR1 and CDR2 (germline): SQVTM, ANQGSEA. The CDR3 extends over 13 amino acids. CDR3 DNA: TGCAGCGTTGAAGATGGGACAAGCTATGGCTACACCTTC. This gives the protein CSVEDGTSYGYTF.

The chain carries TRBV20-1 and TRBJ1-1; D remains ambiguous. This CDR3 region has 11 residues. Germline V CDR1 and CDR2: DFQATT, SNEGSKA (reference sequence). The V gene lost 5 bases and the J gene lost 1 base, with 5 bases spanning the gap. CDR3 region: CSAPQNTEAFF. DNA of the CDR3: TGCAGTGCTCCCCAGAACACTGAAGCTTTCTTT.

The chain employs TRBV3-1 and TRBJ2-4, with TRBD2 as a possible D gene (7 bases). The CDR3 sequence is 16 residues long. V shed 6 bases and J shed 8 bases, with 23 bases lying between them. The V gene's germline CDR1 is LGHDT and CDR2 YNNKEL (reference sequence). The CDR3 reads CASSHVSGDKRDIQYF. In DNA form, the CDR3 reads TGTGCCAGCAGTCACGTCAGCGGGGACAAGAGAGACATTCAGTACTTC.

V is TRBV5-1 and J is TRBJ2-7; 10 bases map to TRBD2. The CDR3 has 18 amino acids. The J segment lost 0 bases and the V segment lost 2 bases, leaving 11 bases of the junction unmatched. Germline assignment: CDR1 SGHRS and CDR2 YFSETQ. CDR3 sequence (DNA): TGCGCCAGCAGCTTCGGGCCTAGCGGGAGATCTGGCTCCTACGAGCAGTACTTC. It codes for CASSFGPSGRSGSYEQYF.

The chain links TRBV13 to TRBJ1-3; D ambiguous. The length of the CDR3 is 15 residues. V was trimmed by 0 bases and J by 0 bases, leaving 6 bases between them. The germline V gene has CDR1 PRHDT and CDR2 FYEKMQ (reference sequence). The CDR3: CASSLGPSSGNTIYF. The CDR3, as DNA: TGTGCCAGCAGCTTAGGGCCGAGCTCTGGAAACACCATATATTTT. Variable domain in full (rest from reference TRBV13 and TRBJ1-3): AAGVIQSPRHLIKEKRETATLKCYPIPRHDTVYWYQQGPGQDPQFLISFYEKMQSDKGSIPDRFSAQQFSDYHSELNMSSLELGDSALYFCASSLGPSSGNTIYFGEGSWLTVV.

The chain employs TRBV5-5 and TRBJ2-1; 11 positions agree with TRBD2. Germline loops: CDR1 SGHKS, CDR2 YYEKEE (reference sequence). V dropped 4 bases and J dropped 4; count of bases not matched to a gene: 10. The CDR3 loop spans 17 amino acids. CDR3: CASSPRLAGGLYNEQFF. The CDR3 DNA reads as TGTGCCAGCAGCCCCCGGCTAGCGGGAGGATTGTACAATGAGCAGTTCTTC. The variable domain in full, completed from reference TRBV5-5 and TRBJ2-1, reads DAGVTQSPTHLIKTRGQQVTLRCSPISGHKSVSWYQQVLGQGPQFIFQYYEKEERGRGNFPDRFSARQFPNYSSELNVNALLLGDSALYLCASSPRLAGGLYNEQFFGPGTRLTVL.

The V call is TRBV12-3 or TRBV12-4, the J call TRBJ2-2, with D unresolved. The CDR3 is 14 amino acids. Trimming stripped 3 bases from V and 6 bases from J, with 11 bases between. The CDR3 here is CASSFGMVAGELFF. In DNA form, the CDR3 reads TGTGCCAGCAGTTTCGGAATGGTGGCCGGGGAGCTGTTTTTT.

The genes are TRBV4-3 and TRBJ2-7; the D gene is possibly TRBD2 (6 bases). Between the trimmed V and J ends, which lost 6 bases and 0 bases, there was a span of 12 bases. In germline, CDR1 is LGHNA, CDR2 YSLEER. The CDR3 loop spans 14 amino acids. CDR3 DNA sequence: TGCGCCAGCAGTTTAGCGGCCCCCTCCTACGAGCAGTACTTC. The encoded protein is CASSLAAPSYEQYF.

The chain uses TRBV28 and TRBJ2-7; a possible D gene is TRBD2 (7 bases). From germline, CDR1 is MDHEN and CDR2 SYDVKM. The CDR3 spans 12 residues. Trimming left V 11 bases short and J 4 bases short, with 15 bases between. The CDR3 reads CAGGDNTYEQYF. Written as DNA, the CDR3 is TGTGCCGGGGGGGACAATACGTACGAGCAGTACTTC.

The chain carries TRBV27 and TRBJ2-1; TRBD2 matches 10 bases. The CDR3 contains 14 residues. V lost 6 bases, J lost 6 bases, and 5 bases stayed unmatched. Per germline, CDR1 MNHEY and CDR2 SMNVEV (reference sequence). DNA of the CDR3: TGTGCCAGCAGCCTAGCGGGAGTGGGCAATGAGCAGTTCTTC. It yields the protein CASSLAGVGNEQFF.

The chain carries TRBV9 and TRBJ1-1; 8 bases match TRBD1. Germline CDR1 is SGDLS and CDR2 is YYNGEE. The CDR3 sequence is 16 residues long. V shed 1 base, J shed 1 base, and the junction held 6 bases outside the gene matches. The CDR3 DNA reads as TGTGCCAGCAGCGTACGAGACAGGGGACCGAACACTGAAGCTTTCTTT. It encodes CASSVRDRGPNTEAFF. The full variable domain, its missing parts supplied by reference TRBV9 and TRBJ1-1, is DSGVTQTPKHLITATGQRVTLRCSPRSGDLSVYWYQQSLDQGLQFLIQYYNGEERAKGNILERFSAQQFPDLHSELNLSSLELGDSALYFCASSVRDRGPNTEAFFGQGTRLTVV.

The chain employs TRBV4-1 and TRBJ2-1; TRBD2 might be the D (6 bases). This CDR3 region has 15 residues. Per the germline V gene, CDR1 is MGHRA and CDR2 is YSYEKL. V dropped 0 bases and J dropped 3 bases, with 9 bases sitting between them. The CDR3 DNA reads TGCGCCAGCAGCCAAGAATCGGGAGACTACAATGAGCAGTTCTTC. It codes for CASSQESGDYNEQFF.

The chain uses TRBV20-1 and TRBJ2-6; unclear D gene. Trimming pared 6 bases from V and 2 bases from J, leaving 26 bases between. CDR1 and CDR2 (germline): DFQATT, SNEGSKA (reference sequence). This CDR3 is 19 amino acids long. The CDR3 DNA is TGCAGTGCCCGCGACTTCGACTCCCGATTAGGACCTGGGGCCAACGTCCTGACTTTC. As protein: CSARDFDSRLGPGANVLTF.

This sequence joins TRBV12-3 or TRBV12-4 and TRBJ1-5; D is unclear. This CDR3 has 12 amino acids. The germline V and J ends were trimmed by 6 bases and 6 bases, with 9 bases remaining between them. In nucleotides, the CDR3 is TGTGCCAGCAGCTTACGCGGTCAGCCCCAGCATTTT. It is translated as CASSLRGQPQHF.

This clonotype was recorded once. V usage is TRBV6-1 and J usage is TRBJ2-1, with 8 nucleotides matching TRBD2. With V trimmed by 2 bases and J by 9 bases, 12 bases remained unmatched. Germline assignment: CDR1 MNHNS and CDR2 SASEGT. The CDR3 runs 16 residues. In nucleotides, the CDR3 is TGTGCCAGCAGTGAAAAGGCTAGCGGGTGGTGGGGTGAGCAGTTCTTC. It codes for CASSEKASGWWGEQFF.

The rearrangement joins TRBV7-9 to TRBJ2-2; D remains ambiguous. Looked up from germline, CDR1 is SEHNR and CDR2 is FQNEAQ (reference sequence). The V end lost 0 bases, the J end lost 5 bases, and 10 bases lay between the germline ends. This CDR3 is 15 amino acids long. The CDR3 here is CASSLASHPTGELFF. In DNA form, the CDR3 reads TGTGCCAGCAGCTTAGCTAGCCACCCGACCGGGGAGCTGTTTTTT.

This chain links TRBV6-2 or TRBV6-3 with TRBJ2-1; TRBD1 is a possible D gene (7 bases). Germline V gives CDR1 MNHEY, CDR2 SVGEGT. V was cut by 4 bases and J by 3 bases, with 13 bases left in between. CDR3 size: 15 residues. The CDR3 DNA follows: TGTGCCAGCAGTTTCCCAGGGGGGCGCTACAATGAGCAGTTCTTC. This sequence encodes CASSFPGGRYNEQFF.

This clonotype showed up just a few times. CDR3 in DNA: TGTGCCAGCAGCTTAGATCAACGGACGGCTAGCACAGATACGCAGTATTTT. This gives the protein CASSLDQRTASTDTQYF. This chain connects TRBV11-2 to TRBJ2-3; no clear D. Deletions cut 0 bases from V and 0 bases from J, with 13 bases between. The germline CDR1 and CDR2 sequences are SGHAT and FQNNGV. The CDR3 runs to 17 residues.

The chain links TRBV5-1 to TRBJ1-1, with TRBD1 matching over 8 bases. Per germline, CDR1 SGHRS and CDR2 YFSETQ. The CDR3 consists of 16 residues. The V gene end was trimmed by 4 bases and the J gene end by 1 base; junction bases not matched to a gene: 9. The CDR3 DNA reads TGCGCCAGCAGCCCCCGGGACAGGATCGCGAACACTGAAGCTTTCTTT. This encodes CASSPRDRIANTEAFF.

In nucleotides, the CDR3 is TGTGCCAGCAGCTTACGGGACTACCCCCGGAATGAGCAGTTCTTC. Residues: CASSLRDYPRNEQFF. The chain links TRBV7-9 to TRBJ2-1, with 7 bases lining up with TRBD2. V was clipped by 2 bases and J by 7 bases; unmatched bases: 8. Looked up from germline, CDR1 is SEHNR and CDR2 is FQNEAQ (reference sequence). CDR3 length: 15 amino acids.

CDR3 in DNA: TGTGCCAGCAGTTTAGGACCAGGAGCTAACTATGGCTACACCTTC. Translated: CASSLGPGANYGYTF. This rearrangement joins TRBV12-3 or TRBV12-4 to TRBJ1-2; D call uncertain. The CDR3 runs to 15 residues. The V end lost 1 base, the J end lost 0 bases, and 9 bases lay between the germline ends.

The J gene is TRBJ1-2, the V gene TRBV30; D unresolved. Trimming removed 2 bases at V and 6 bases at J, with 16 bases between. Germline assignment: CDR1 GTSNPN and CDR2 SVGIG (reference sequence). This CDR3 is built from 14 residues. CDR3 bases: TGTGCCTGGAGTCACACCTCGGGAAGGAATGGCTACACCTTC. Amino acid sequence: CAWSHTSGRNGYTF. Full variable domain (missing parts from reference TRBV30 and TRBJ1-2): SQTIHQWPATLVQPVGSPLSLECTVEGTSNPNLYWYRQAAGRGLQLLFYSVGIGQISSEVPQNLSASRPQDRQFILSSKKLLLSDSGFYLCAWSHTSGRNGYTFGSGTRLTVV.

As regards this clonotype: As the CDR3 is not closed by the conserved phenylalanine or tryptophan, this likely results from a read error. The chain recombines TRBV7-2 with TRBJ2-2; 9 nucleotides match TRBD2. Germline values: CDR1 SGHTA, CDR2 FQGNSA. There are 15 residues in the CDR3. The V and J ends lost 6 bases and 5 bases, in that order; junction bases with no gene match: 7. DNA of the CDR3: TGTGCCAGCAGTCGTAGCGGGAGAGGGACCGGGGAGCTGTTTTCT. It specifies CASSRSGRGTGELFS.